A selection of T cell receptor beta chains follows, all from one sample in a study of HIV-infected patients and healthy controls. A single record per CDR3 protein comes from TCRdb applying MiXCR to the 5' RACE reads. The profile shows about 4,000 distinct CDR3 sequences, approximately 27% of them singletons. The sample was blood, taken during antiretroviral therapy. The receptors come from an adult with HIV infection. Each CDR3 is given with its conserved first and last residue. The order of the fields is clone size, D gene, J gene, V gene, CDR3 protein, CDR3 DNA. D genes are given only for firm matches. Size values are once, few and many counts, or a class for expanded clones, and some rows have none.

>.|.|TRBJ2-2|TRBV29-1
CSVRQRYTGELFF
TGCAGCGTTAGGCAGAGGTACACCGGGGAGCTGTTTTTT
>.|TRBD2|TRBJ2-1|TRBV5-1
CASSLAGGPNEQLF
TGCGCCAGCAGCTTGGCGGGGGGGCCGAATGAGCAGTTATTC
>many|.|TRBJ2-5|TRBV4-1
CASSQDGEETQYF
TGCGCCAGCAGCCAAGACGGAGAAGAGACCCAGTACTTC
>medium-sized|.|TRBJ2-1|TRBV20-1
CSARVRVDSPSYNEQFF
TGCAGTGCTAGAGTCAGGGTGGACTCACCGTCCTACAATGAGCAGTTCTTC
>.|.|TRBJ2-7|TRBV3-1
CDSSQMGARNNYEQYF
TGTGACAGCAGCCAAATGGGGGCGAGAAATAACTACGAGCAGTACTTC
>medium-sized|TRBD1|TRBJ1-1|TRBV12-3/TRBV12-4
CASSYTGDTEAFF
TGTGCCAGCAGTTATACAGGGGACACTGAAGCTTTCTTT
>medium-sized|.|TRBJ1-1|TRBV5-1
CASSLAVGARAEAFF
TGCGCCAGCAGCTTGGCAGTGGGGGCGAGAGCTGAAGCTTTCTTT
>many|TRBD1|TRBJ2-3|TRBV12-3/TRBV12-4
CASTPGTGFTDTQYF
TGTGCCAGCACCCCCGGGACAGGGTTCACAGATACGCAGTATTTT
>.|TRBD2|TRBJ2-1|TRBV11-2
CASNPTSGGVRNEQFF
TGTGCCAGCAACCCGACTAGCGGGGGGGTTCGGAATGAGCAGTTCTTC
>many|.|TRBJ1-4|TRBV15
CATSRVPLGPDEKLFF
TGTGCCACCAGCAGAGTCCCCCTAGGCCCGGATGAAAAACTGTTTTTT
>.|.|TRBJ2-4|TRBV6-5
CASSWGARRGAKNIQYF
TGTGCCAGCAGTTGGGGGGCGAGGAGGGGGGCCAAAAACATTCAGTACTTC
>medium-sized|TRBD2|TRBJ2-1|TRBV7-8
CASSTRLAVYNEQFF
TGTGCCAGCAGCACCAGACTAGCGGTTTACAATGAGCAGTTCTTC
>few|.|TRBJ2-7|TRBV29-1
CSVVFYEQYF
TGCAGCGTAGTATTCTACGAGCAGTACTTC
>.|.|TRBJ2-7|TRBV9
CASSVGPTEDEQYF
TGTGCCAGCAGCGTAGGTCCGACAGAAGACGAGCAGTACTTC
>medium-sized|.|TRBJ2-1|TRBV4-2
CASSQKRWARSYNEQFF
TGTGCCAGCAGCCAAAAACGATGGGCCCGGTCCTACAATGAGCAGTTCTTC
>few|TRBD1|TRBJ1-5|TRBV29-1
CSARWGTGNQPQHF
TGCAGCGCCCGGTGGGGGACAGGGAATCAGCCCCAGCATTTT
>.|TRBD1|TRBJ1-1|TRBV4-1
CASCLGQGNTEAFF
TGCGCCAGCTGCTTGGGACAGGGGAACACTGAAGCTTTCTTT
>medium-sized|TRBD1|TRBJ1-3|TRBV6-5
CASSYGTGGGNTIYF
TGTGCCAGCAGTTACGGGACAGGAGGGGGAAACACCATATATTTT
>.|.|TRBJ2-2|TRBV27
CASLPGTRSGRTGELFF
TGTGCCAGCCTGCCCGGGACCAGGAGCGGTCGTACCGGGGAGCTGTTTTTT
>.|TRBD2|TRBJ2-1|TRBV4-3
CASSQDMAGAGNEQFF
TGCGCCAGCAGCCAAGATATGGCGGGAGCGGGGAATGAGCAGTTCTTC
>.|.|TRBJ1-1|TRBV20-1
CSAKEWQREAFF
TGCAGTGCCAAAGAGTGGCAACGAGAAGCTTTCTTT
>.|TRBD1|TRBJ2-1|TRBV27
CASGTGSVNEQFF
TGTGCCAGCGGGACAGGGAGCGTCAATGAGCAGTTCTTC
>medium-sized|.|TRBJ2-7|TRBV7-9
CASSPDMSYEQYF
TGTGCCAGCAGCCCCGACATGTCCTACGAGCAGTACTTC
>few|.|TRBJ1-1|TRBV7-9
CASSWERAGEAFF
TGTGCCAGCAGCTGGGAGCGGGCAGGGGAAGCTTTCTTT
>medium-sized|TRBD1|TRBJ2-1|TRBV7-9
CASSLSDRGLNEQFF
TGTGCCAGCAGCTTATCGGACAGGGGGCTCAATGAGCAGTTCTTC
>few|.|TRBJ2-3|TRBV2
CASRSGTTLGDTQYF
TGTGCCAGCAGATCCGGGACAACTTTGGGAGATACGCAGTATTTT
>few|TRBD1|TRBJ2-1|TRBV5-1
CASSLQPQGAPSWEQFF
TGCGCCAGCAGCCTACAACCCCAGGGGGCTCCAAGCTGGGAGCAGTTCTTC
>medium-sized|TRBD2|TRBJ2-3|TRBV12-3/TRBV12-4
CASRGLAGGDTQYF
TGTGCCAGCAGAGGACTAGCGGGGGGAGATACGCAGTATTTT
>.|.|TRBJ1-1|TRBV6-5
CASLGGGLRLGTEAFF
TGTGCCAGCCTGGGTGGGGGCTTGAGATTGGGCACTGAAGCTTTCTTT
>.|TRBD2|TRBJ2-1|TRBV5-1
CASSFASGGTGNEQFF
TGCGCCAGCAGCTTTGCTAGCGGGGGGACAGGGAATGAGCAGTTCTTC
>.|TRBD1|TRBJ1-4|TRBV5-1
CASSHRQGSTNEKLFF
TGCGCCAGCAGCCACCGACAGGGCTCAACTAATGAAAAACTGTTTTTT
>medium-sized|.|TRBJ2-7|TRBV7-8
CASSTSGSDRYEQYF
TGTGCCAGCAGTACTTCCGGGAGCGACCGCTACGAGCAGTACTTC
>.|TRBD2|TRBJ2-1|TRBV7-6
CASSLAGTSGYNEQFF
TGTGCCAGCAGCTTAGCGGGGACTAGCGGCTACAATGAGCAGTTCTTC
>.|.|TRBJ2-3|TRBV7-6
CASSPDQMDTQYF
TGTGCCAGCAGCCCAGATCAGATGGATACGCAGTATTTT
>.|.|TRBJ1-1|TRBV4-2
CASSQISRDTEAFF
TGTGCCAGCAGCCAGATATCGAGGGACACTGAAGCTTTCTTT
>medium-sized|.|TRBJ2-5|TRBV20-1
CSALDATGETQYF
TGCAGTGCTTTGGACGCGACCGGGGAGACCCAGTACTTC
>few|.|TRBJ2-2|TRBV5-1
CASSFRDWNTGELFF
TGCGCCAGCAGCTTCCGGGACTGGAACACCGGGGAGCTGTTTTTT
>many|.|TRBJ1-5|TRBV7-2
CASSLSWNQPQHF
TGTGCCAGCAGCTTAAGTTGGAATCAGCCCCAGCATTTT
>medium-sized|.|TRBJ2-1|TRBV7-9
CASSSGPNNEQFF
TGTGCCAGCAGCTCGGGACCAAACAATGAGCAGTTCTTC
>many|.|TRBJ2-2|TRBV12-5
CASGLIGDTGELFF
TGTGCTAGTGGTTTGATCGGGGATACCGGGGAGCTGTTTTTT
>.|TRBD1|TRBJ2-5|TRBV6-5
CASSGTGTGKETQYF
TGTGCCAGCAGTGGCACCGGGACAGGGAAAGAGACCCAGTACTTC
>.|TRBD1|TRBJ2-7|TRBV27
CASNSQGEGYEQYF
TGTGCCAGCAATTCGCAGGGGGAAGGATACGAGCAGTACTTC
>many|TRBD1|TRBJ2-5|TRBV27
CASSLLGQGAETQYF
TGTGCCAGCAGTTTGCTTGGACAGGGGGCAGAGACCCAGTACTTC
>few|TRBD2|TRBJ2-7|TRBV12-3/TRBV12-4
CASTYRAGRLSSYEQYF
TGTGCCAGCACTTACCGGGCCGGGAGGTTGAGCTCCTACGAGCAGTACTTC
>medium-sized|TRBD2|TRBJ2-1|TRBV7-9
CASSPRGAGMDEQFF
TGTGCCAGCAGCCCGCGGGGGGCCGGAATGGATGAGCAGTTCTTC
>.|TRBD1|TRBJ1-1|TRBV20-1
CSARGRTGTGTEAFF
TGCAGTGCTAGAGGCCGGACAGGGACAGGCACTGAAGCTTTCTTT
>medium-sized|TRBD1|TRBJ1-2|TRBV11-2
CASSYRMGDRLYGYTF
TGTGCCAGCAGCTATAGGATGGGGGACAGGCTTTATGGCTACACCTTC
>.|.|TRBJ1-1|TRBV11-2
CASSVRVAEAFF
TGTGCCAGCAGCGTCAGGGTGGCTGAAGCTTTCTTT
>medium-sized|.|TRBJ1-4|TRBV6-2/TRBV6-3
CASSYAGHPNEKLFF
TGTGCCAGCAGTTACGCCGGACACCCCAATGAAAAACTGTTTTTT
>.|TRBD1|TRBJ2-1|TRBV6-2/TRBV6-3
CASSYSWRDRGRDEQFF
TGTGCCAGCAGTTATAGCTGGCGGGACAGGGGGCGAGATGAGCAGTTCTTC
>.|.|TRBJ2-3|TRBV12-3/TRBV12-4
CASSFPRGRADTQYF
TGTGCCAGCAGTTTCCCTAGGGGTAGGGCAGATACGCAGTATTTT
>medium-sized|.|TRBJ2-1|TRBV7-8
CASRYYGNEQFF
TGTGCCAGCAGGTACTACGGGAATGAGCAGTTCTTC
>medium-sized|.|TRBJ2-5|TRBV24-1
CATSDGETQYF
TGTGCCACCAGTGATGGAGAGACCCAGTACTTC
>.|.|TRBJ2-3|TRBV13
CASSVRDLGFTDTQYF
TGTGCCAGCAGCGTCCGGGACTTAGGGTTTACAGATACGCAGTATTTT
>once|.|TRBJ1-2|TRBV4-3
CASSQESTAYGYTF
TGCGCCAGCAGCCAAGAGTCAACAGCCTATGGCTACACCTTC
>medium-sized|TRBD2|TRBJ2-5|TRBV6-1
CASCLAGGRDDPSGPQETQYF
TGTGCCAGCTGCCTAGCGGGGGGCCGAGATGATCCATCCGGCCCCCAAGAGACCCAGTACTTC
>.|.|TRBJ2-7|TRBV6-4
CASKEGADWYEQYF
TGTGCCAGCAAGGAAGGGGCCGACTGGTACGAGCAGTACTTC
>.|.|TRBJ1-2|TRBV27
CASSINTGLYGYTF
TGTGCCAGCAGTATCAACACAGGGCTCTATGGATACACCTTC
>medium-sized|.|TRBJ2-3|TRBV9
CASSARRAAADTQYF
TGTGCCAGCAGCGCCCGCCGCGCAGCTGCGGATACGCAGTATTTT
>.|.|TRBJ2-1|TRBV7-9
CASSRVDSYNEQFF
TGTGCCAGCAGCCGGGTCGACTCCTACAATGAGCAGTTCTTC